These 22 T cell receptor beta chains came from one sample sequenced in a study of regulatory T cells in long-lasting Graves disease. Regarding time point: persistent/refractory GD, antithyroid drugs over 5 years with positive TRAb. Making the TCR library involved RNA that had been extracted from PBMCs. Through Arm-PCR of CDR3 regions and iRepertoire HTBI primers, TCR beta libraries were built. TCRdb recomputed calls from the multiplex PCR reads with MiXCR, one row per CDR3 protein. The repertoire includes around 510,000 distinct CDR3 sequences, under 25% of them detected once, and 6.5% to 8% sits in the top ten. The starting material was peripheral blood mononuclear cells (PBMCs), obtained when the disease was refractory, from a patient treated with antithyroid drugs. Receptors originate from a female donor with Graves disease.

For this clonotype: A read error may explain this, as a much larger clone is one base away. This chain joins TRBV6-2 or TRBV6-3 and TRBJ2-6; TRBD1 is a possible D gene (5 bases). The germline V gene encodes CDR1 MNHEY and CDR2 SVGEGT. The CDR3 contains 16 residues. The CDR3: CASSLWWDSGANVLAF. CDR3 DNA sequence: TGTGCCAGCAGTCTCTGGTGGGATTCTGGGGCCAACGTCCTGGCTTTC.

The gene calls are TRBV7-3 and TRBJ2-5; D possibly uses TRBD1 or TRBD2 (7 bases each). This CDR3 has 15 amino acids. The V and J ends lost 0 bases and 5 bases respectively, with 13 bases between them. CDR1 is SGHTA and CDR2 is FQGTGA in the germline V gene. CDR3: CASSLTQGGGETQYF. DNA of the CDR3: TGTGCCAGCAGCTTAACGCAGGGGGGGGGTGAGACCCAGTACTTC. The variable domain in full, completed from reference TRBV7-3 and TRBJ2-5, reads GAGVSQTPSNKVTEKGKYVELRCDPISGHTALYWYRQSLGQGPEFLIYFQGTGAADDSGLPNDRFFAVRPEGSVSTLKIQRTERGDSAVYLCASSLTQGGGETQYFGPGTRLLVL.

The sample holds many counts of this clonotype. The chain has TRBV15 and TRBJ1-1; unclear D gene. There are 12 residues in the CDR3. The germline gives CDR1 LNHNV, CDR2 YYDKDF (reference sequence). V was trimmed by 3 bases and J by 11 bases, leaving 13 bases between them. CDR3 protein: CATSSYSVGAFF. The CDR3 region has the DNA TGTGCCACCAGCAGTTATTCTGTAGGGGCTTTCTTT.

This clonotype was observed a handful of times. This rearrangement joins TRBV30 to TRBJ2-4, with TRBD1 matching 8 bases. CDR1 GTSNPN and CDR2 SVGIG come from the germline V gene (reference sequence). This CDR3 spans 17 amino acids. The V gene end was trimmed by 0 bases and the J gene end by 4 bases; junction bases not matched to a gene: 11. CDR3 in DNA: TGTGCCTGGAGTGTACGAAGGACAGGGATGGGGAAAAACATTCAGTACTTC. Amino acid sequence: CAWSVRRTGMGKNIQYF.

The chain uses TRBV7-3 and TRBJ2-3; the D gene is possibly TRBD1 (6 bases). Deletions cut 3 bases from V and 2 bases from J, with 9 bases between. Germline CDR1 is SGHTA and CDR2 is FQGTGA. This CDR3 spans 14 amino acids. The CDR3 DNA reads as TGTGCCAGCAGCTTCGGACAGAACACAGATACGCAGTATTTT. The encoded protein is CASSFGQNTDTQYF.

This clonotype appeared a few times. The chain combines TRBV7-2 with TRBJ2-1; TRBD1 might be the D (6 bases). V lost 0 bases, J lost 1 base, and 7 bases lay in between. Per the germline V gene, CDR1 is SGHTA and CDR2 is FQGNSA. CDR3 size: 15 residues. CDR3 residues: CASSLAGQSYNEQFF. DNA for the CDR3: TGTGCCAGCAGCTTAGCAGGACAGTCCTACAATGAGCAGTTCTTC.

This clonotype was picked up many times. The gene calls are TRBV28 and TRBJ1-1; 10 bases match TRBD1. V shed 4 bases, J shed 5 bases, and the junction held 10 bases outside the gene matches. Germline V gives CDR1 MDHEN, CDR2 SYDVKM. This CDR3 contains 16 residues. CDR3 DNA sequence: TGTGCCAGCAGTTACCTTCGACAGGGGGCGAGGACTGAAGCTTTCTTT. Its translation is CASSYLRQGARTEAFF.

There are many counts of this clonotype. This sequence joins TRBV12-3 or TRBV12-4 and TRBJ1-1; 8 bases match TRBD1. The CDR3 sequence is 16 residues long. J lost 1 base, V lost 4 bases, and 8 bases had no gene match. CDR3 DNA sequence: TGTGCCAGCAGTTACCCTACGGGACAGGCGAACACTGAAGCTTTCTTT. It codes for CASSYPTGQANTEAFF.

This clonotype was found many times. V gene TRBV28 combines with J gene TRBJ2-7; a possible D gene is TRBD1 (6 bases). The germline gives CDR1 MDHEN, CDR2 SYDVKM. The CDR3 loop spans 14 amino acids. Trimming stripped 8 bases from V and 1 base from J, with 15 bases between. The CDR3, as DNA: TGTGCCAGCCGAATAGCGACAGGTTCCTACGAGCAGTACTTC. Amino acids: CASRIATGSYEQYF.

The chain employs TRBV29-1 and TRBJ2-7; either TRBD1 or TRBD2 may supply D (5 bases each). The CDR3 contains 12 residues. The germline CDR1 and CDR2 sequences are SQVTM and ANQGSEA. Trimming pared 4 bases from V and 5 bases from J, leaving 12 bases between. For the CDR3, the DNA is TGCAGCGTTGTAGAGGGGATCGACGAGCAGTACTTC. Amino acids: CSVVEGIDEQYF.

This clonotype came up many times. This sequence joins TRBV28 and TRBJ1-2; 8 bases are a match to TRBD1. The CDR3 covers 14 residues. CDR1 and CDR2 (germline): MDHEN, SYDVKM. With 6 bases clipped from V and 4 bases from J, the junction kept 7 bases outside the gene matches. The CDR3, as DNA: TGTGCCAGCAGCCCTGGACAGGGAAGCTATGGCTACACCTTC. Its translation is CASSPGQGSYGYTF.

The chain joins TRBV20-1 to TRBJ1-6, with a weak D call TRBD1 (6 bases). CDR1 is DFQATT, CDR2 SNEGSKA, per germline (reference sequence). The CDR3 length is 15 residues. Trimming removed 5 bases from V and 3 bases from J, with 14 bases in between. CDR3 protein: CSARFQDSYNSPLHF. The CDR3 DNA sequence: TGCAGTGCTCGATTCCAGGACAGCTATAATTCACCCCTCCACTTT.

This clonotype was seen ten or more times. This sequence joins TRBV28 and TRBJ1-5; no clear D gene. The CDR3 sequence is 14 residues long. Trimming pared 3 bases from V and 5 bases from J, leaving 11 bases between. Germline CDR1 and CDR2: MDHEN and SYDVKM. The CDR3 coding sequence is TGTGCCAGCAGTTTCGAGTTTTTCTATCAGCCCCAGCATTTT. As protein: CASSFEFFYQPQHF.

The sample holds many counts of this clonotype. The chain recombines TRBV7-2 with TRBJ1-1; D is uncertain. Trimming took 11 bases from V and 2 from J, leaving 18 bases between them. The CDR3 covers 14 residues. CDR1 is SGHTA and CDR2 is FQGNSA in the germline V gene. CDR3 amino acids: CASATRQINTEAFF. The CDR3 DNA follows: TGTGCCTCAGCTACCAGGCAAATCAACACTGAAGCTTTCTTT.

Many counts were recorded for this clonotype. J is TRBJ2-7 and V is TRBV15; 10 nucleotides match TRBD1. Germline values: CDR1 LNHNV, CDR2 YYDKDF (reference sequence). The CDR3 covers 12 residues. With V trimmed by 9 bases and J by 4 bases, 3 bases remained unmatched. The CDR3 spells CATRDRGYEQYF. In DNA, the CDR3 is TGTGCCACTCGGGACAGGGGTTACGAGCAGTACTTC.

V gene TRBV10-2 combines with J gene TRBJ1-2, with D unresolved. V was clipped by 4 bases and J by 2 bases, with 20 bases between them. Germline-derived CDR1 and CDR2 are WSHSY and SAAADI. This CDR3 contains 17 residues. This CDR3 reads CASSGYREGQRNYGYTF. CDR3 nucleotides: TGCGCCAGCAGTGGTTATCGGGAAGGCCAGAGAAACTATGGCTACACCTTC.

This clonotype was counted between two and nine times. The chain couples TRBV6-2 or TRBV6-3 to TRBJ1-3; D unresolved. Germline V gene data show CDR1 as MNHEY and CDR2 as SVGEGT. Trimming left V 5 bases short and J 0 bases short, with 8 bases between. This CDR3 spans 14 amino acids. The CDR3 DNA sequence: TGTGCCAGCAGTCACATGAGCTCTGGAAACACCATATATTTT. This gives the protein CASSHMSSGNTIYF.

Comment on this clonotype: A much larger clone differs by one base, so this may be a read error. This chain uses TRBV5-1 with TRBJ1-1, with D possibly being TRBD1 (6 bases). The CDR3 is made up of 16 amino acids. From germline, CDR1 is SGHRS and CDR2 YFSETQ. The V and J ends lost 4 bases and 2 bases respectively, with 18 bases between them. The DNA of the CDR3 is TGCGCCAGCAGCATGCGAGGGGGGGGACATAACACTGAAGCTTTCTTT. Translating it yields CASSMRGGGHNTEAFF.

This clonotype was observed a few times. This chain uses TRBV5-6 with TRBJ2-7; maybe TRBD2 (6 bases). The V and J ends lost 4 bases and 3 bases respectively, with 17 bases between them. The CDR3 runs 15 residues. The germline V gene encodes CDR1 SGHDT and CDR2 YYEEEE. CDR3 sequence: CASSPYRGALYEQYF. CDR3 coding DNA: TGTGCCAGCAGCCCCTACCGCGGGGCCCTCTACGAGCAGTACTTC.

The chain carries TRBV27 and TRBJ2-7, with TRBD2 matching 11 bases. The length of the CDR3 is 16 residues. The germline V gene has CDR1 MNHEY and CDR2 SMNVEV (reference sequence). V shed 7 bases, J shed 2 bases, and the junction held 10 bases outside the gene matches. In DNA form, the CDR3 reads TGTGCCAGCACGATAAGGGGGACTAGCGGAACCTACGAGCAGTACTTC. Translation gives CASTIRGTSGTYEQYF.

This clonotype was found once. In DNA form, the CDR3 reads TGTGCCAGCAGTCGCGATCCAGGGGGTCGAATCACCGGGGAGCTGTTTTTT. Its translation is CASSRDPGGRITGELFF. The V call is TRBV12-3 or TRBV12-4, the J call TRBJ2-2; 7 bases match TRBD1. This CDR3 spans 17 amino acids. After removal of 5 bases from V and 4 bases from J, the junction contained 13 bases not matched to a gene.

This clonotype was picked up many times. The gene calls are TRBV27 and TRBJ2-6; D is unresolved. Trimming took 4 bases from V and 2 from J, leaving 6 bases between them. The length of the CDR3 is 14 residues. Germline CDR1 and CDR2: MNHEY and SMNVEV (reference sequence). The CDR3 spells CASSSPPGANVLTF. The CDR3 region has the DNA TGTGCCAGCAGTTCCCCTCCTGGGGCCAACGTCCTGACTTTC.